This T cell receptor (beta chain) was identified during a study of response to subunit inactivated influenza vaccine. Study observations and caveats: Each seasonal influenza vaccination, the authors suggested, recruits few new T cells.

This clonotype showed up just once. The target antigen is unknown. Via MiXCR, TCRdb re-called the RT-PCR reads, giving one row per CDR3 protein. The table records hundreds of thousands of distinct CDR3 sequences, around 9.9% of them present only once. This specimen consisted of PBMCs from blood, obtained roughly 46 days after vaccination. The clonotype originates from a man aged 45-65 years who received an inactivated influenza vaccine.

The DNA for the CDR3 is TGTGCCAGCAGCTTCACTAGCGGGAGAATTGAGCAGTTCTTC. Protein sequence: CASSFTSGRIEQFF. The chain uses TRBV7-9 and TRBJ2-1; TRBD2 aligns across 11 bases. CDR1 is SEHNR and CDR2 is FQNEAQ in the germline V gene (reference sequence). The trim removed 3 bases at V and 9 bases at J, leaving 4 bases unmatched. This CDR3 spans 14 amino acids.